The entry that follows covers one TCR beta chain sequence. This clone was seen only a few times. The antigen it binds to is not known. No quality values exist for individual bases; no much larger clone is one base distant. The immunoSEQ Assay, a bias-controlled multiplex PCR, was used to amplify TCRbeta CDR3 regions from genomic DNA. Under the source paper's analysis protocol: The number of nucleated cells in each sample was estimated from the amplification of reference gene primers within the assay. To quantify the absolute abundance of each unique TCRbeta CDR3 rearrangement, sequence reads were collapsed and filtered. For each sample, productive Simpson clonality was calculated by taking the square root of Simpson's diversity index across productive rearrangements. As stored in TCRdb, this immuneACCESS dataset retains in-frame rearrangements with V and J assigned. A fraction of the clones does not appear; measured against another copy, unresolved V genes explain less than half of the discrepancy, and the remainder lacks a known reason. For V, J and clone size, that table is used; D and trimming come from the DNA. The table for this sample lists about 190,000 clones; over 75% of them were counted only once. Clones ranked in the top ten supply 12% of the sample.

The collaborating institutions used their own protocols to collect whole blood in K2EDTA tubes. For TCRbeta analysis, collaborators shipped samples in one of three forms: frozen whole blood, isolated PBMCs, or DNA extracted from either of those sample types. V has 4 bases trimmed and J has 4 bases trimmed; junction bases matching no gene number 8. CDR1 is given as SGHAT and CDR2 as FQNNGV, both from the germline V gene. The CDR3 goes from the cysteine to the phenylalanine over 17 residues. The CDR3 DNA has 51 bases and is translated from base 1. This record belongs to a study of blood T cell repertoires in COVID-19 (dated by TCRdb to about 2020). Study-level background: The collaborator samples originated in the United States, Italy and Spain and spanned the acute and convalescent phases of COVID-19. Where available, HLA class I and class II types were obtained from metadata supplied by the sample provider rather than from assay-based typing. Samples came from the ongoing ImmuneRACE study (first 160 participants) plus 1,254 subjects from 6 global collaborators. The prospective study material was composed of cDNA or gDNA derived from T cells, B-cell-depleted T cells, or PBMCs. A freely available public database, intended as a resource for researchers studying the immune response to SARS-CoV-2, is where the repertoires were released. Nearly every sample came with metadata listing a de-identified subject ID, COVID-19 status, age in years and sex. Deeply sampled blood TCRbeta repertoires from subjects exposed to, actively infected with, or recovered from COVID-19 were included in the dataset.

Broader findings and caveats from the paper: The amount of clinical and demographic metadata varied by source and participant and was provided uncurated.

The TCR comes from a woman aged 50 to 60 with acute or convalescent COVID-19. The specimen was peripheral blood. Here the chain combines TRBV11-2 and TRBJ2-6; TRBD1 lines up with 9 middle nucleotides. CDR3 reads: CASSSPGQGRGANVLTF. The nucleotide sequence is TGTGCCAGCAGCTCTCCGGGACAGGGAAGAGGGGCCAACGTCCTGACTTTC.